The clone carrying this T cell receptor (beta chain) has a single count. Naive CD8 cells comprised CD45RO-negative, CCR7-positively selected cells, excluding terminally differentiated effector memory CD45RA+ cells. These data come from a study of shared clonotypes between healthy human individuals. The wider study: Aged between 18 and 49, the donors were a couple of women and three men.

Sorted-subset replicate PCR reactions were performed with about 210 ng DNA, corresponding to roughly 30,000 T cell genomes. Assay used: immunoSEQ multiplex PCR; TCRdb lists only in-frame clones, some missing. The repertoire has about 820,000 clones, almost 95% of them found once; the top ten carry around 24%. Sequencing input: naive CD8+ T cells sorted from blood. This TCR came from a man under 40 in good health.

The CDR3 protein is CASSPGRSANTGELFF. CDR3 coding DNA: TGTGCCAGCAGCCCGGGGCGGTCAGCGAACACCGGGGAGCTGTTTTTT. The chain joins TRBV7-9 to TRBJ2-2; D is tentatively TRBD1 or TRBD2 (5 bases each). V was shortened by 5 bases and J by 0 bases, with 13 bases between the two germline ends. The CDR3 spans 16 residues. Germline V gene sequence: CDR1 SEHNR, CDR2 FQNEAQ (reference sequence).